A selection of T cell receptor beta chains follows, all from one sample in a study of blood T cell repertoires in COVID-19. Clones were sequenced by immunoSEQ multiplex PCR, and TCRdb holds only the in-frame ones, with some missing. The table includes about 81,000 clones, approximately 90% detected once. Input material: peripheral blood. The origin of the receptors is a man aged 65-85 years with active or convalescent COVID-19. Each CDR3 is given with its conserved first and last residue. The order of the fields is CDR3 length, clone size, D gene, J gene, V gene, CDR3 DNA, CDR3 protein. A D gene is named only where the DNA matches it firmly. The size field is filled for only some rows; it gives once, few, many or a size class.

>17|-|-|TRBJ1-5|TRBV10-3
TGTGCCATCAGTGATTCGGATCATAGGGGTAGCAATCAGCCCCAGCATTTT
CAISDSDHRGSNQPQHF
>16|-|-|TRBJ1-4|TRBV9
TGTGCCAGCAGCCCATTGGGGGGAACAACTAATGAAAAACTGTTTTTT
CASSPLGGTTNEKLFF
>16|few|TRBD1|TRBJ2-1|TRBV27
TGTGCCAGCAGCTCATCCGGGACAGGGCTCTACAATGAGCAGTTCTTC
CASSSSGTGLYNEQFF
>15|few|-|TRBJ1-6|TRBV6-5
TGTGCCAGCAAAAGACAGAGCTCCTATAATTCACCCCTCCACTTT
CASKRQSSYNSPLHF
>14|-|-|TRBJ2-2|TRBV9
TGTGCCAGCAGCGTCGCCCCACAGGGCTGGGAGCTGTTTTTT
CASSVAPQGWELFF
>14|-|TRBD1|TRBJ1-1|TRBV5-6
TGTGCCAGCACCAAGGACGGGACAGGGAGCCGGGCTTTCTTT
CASTKDGTGSRAFF
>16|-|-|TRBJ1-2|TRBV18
TGTGCCAGCTCACCAGCGGGGACGGGCCTTATGCGGGGCTACACCTTC
CASSPAGTGLMRGYTF
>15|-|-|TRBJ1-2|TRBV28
TGTGCCAGCAGAGATGCGAGGGGGTTTTACTATGGCTACACCTTC
CASRDARGFYYGYTF
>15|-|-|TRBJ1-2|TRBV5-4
TGTGCCAGCAGCCCCCAAGGGGGGGCCAACTATGGCTACACCTTC
CASSPQGGANYGYTF
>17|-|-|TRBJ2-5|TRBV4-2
TGTGCCAGCAGCCACGTGACCCAGGCTAACGGTGCGGAGACCCAGTACTTC
CASSHVTQANGAETQYF
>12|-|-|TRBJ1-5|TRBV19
TGTGCCAGCACTACAGGAAATCAGCCCCAGCATTTT
CASTTGNQPQHF
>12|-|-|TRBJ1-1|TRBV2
TGTGCCAGCAGGGCAGGGGCCGCTGAAGCTTTCTTT
CASRAGAAEAFF
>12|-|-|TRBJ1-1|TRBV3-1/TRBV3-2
TGTGCCAGCAGCCACCCGGGGGCTGAAGCTTTCTTT
CASSHPGAEAFF
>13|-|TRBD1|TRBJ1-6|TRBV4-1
TGCGCCGTGGGACAGGGCTCGTCTTTACCCCTCCACTTT
CAVGQGSSLPLHF
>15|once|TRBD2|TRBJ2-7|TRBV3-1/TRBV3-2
TGTGCCAGCACCCGAACGGGGGGTAGCTCCTACGAGCAGTACTTC
CASTRTGGSSYEQYF
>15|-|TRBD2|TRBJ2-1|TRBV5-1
TGCGCCAGCAGCTTGGCGGCGGGGGGGAGGAATGAGCAGTTCTTC
CASSLAAGGRNEQFF
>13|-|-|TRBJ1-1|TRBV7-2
TGTGCCAGCAGTTTGGACAGGAACACTGAAGCTTTCTTT
CASSLDRNTEAFF
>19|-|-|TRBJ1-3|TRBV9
TGTGCCAGCAGCGTAGTGTTTCTGGGGCGGCGTGCCTCTGGAAACACCATATATTTT
CASSVVFLGRRASGNTIYF
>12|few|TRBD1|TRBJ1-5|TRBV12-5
TGTGCTAGTGGTTCAGGGGGATTGCCCCAGCATTTT
CASGSGGLPQHF
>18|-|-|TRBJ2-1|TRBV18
TGTGCCAGCTCACCACCAACAGGGATCTCAGGGGTCTACAATGAGCAGTTCTTC
CASSPPTGISGVYNEQFF
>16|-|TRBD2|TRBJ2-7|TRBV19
TGTGCCAGTAGCGCCAGGAGGAGCGGGGGAACCTACGAGCAGTACTTC
CASSARRSGGTYEQYF
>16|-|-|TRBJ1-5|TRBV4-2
TGTGCCAGCAGCCAAGTTCCTTCCCAGGGAAATCAGCCCCAGCATTTT
CASSQVPSQGNQPQHF
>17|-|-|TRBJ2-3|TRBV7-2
TGTGCCAGCAGCTTAGGCACCGGGGGGCTTAGCACAGATACGCAGTATTTT
CASSLGTGGLSTDTQYF
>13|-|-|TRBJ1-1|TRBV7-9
TGTGCCAGCAGCTCCGCCGGGACTGGAAAAGCTTTCTTT
CASSSAGTGKAFF
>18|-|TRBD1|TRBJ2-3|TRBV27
TGTGCCAGCAGTTTATCGATTACGACAGGGGGTTGGACAGATACGCAGTATTTT
CASSLSITTGGWTDTQYF
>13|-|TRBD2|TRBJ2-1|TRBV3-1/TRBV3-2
TGTGCCAGCAGCCGGGACCAGCGGGGTGAGCAGTTCTTC
CASSRDQRGEQFF
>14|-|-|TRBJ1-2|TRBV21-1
TGTGCCAGCACCTGTACCGACAGCAACTATGGCTACACCTTC
CASTCTDSNYGYTF
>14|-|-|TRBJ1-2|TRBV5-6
TGTGCCAGCAGCTTGGCACAGATCTTATATGGCTACACCTTC
CASSLAQILYGYTF
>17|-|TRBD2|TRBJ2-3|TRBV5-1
TGCGCCAGCAGCTTGACGTCCGGCGGGGGGGCCACAGATACGCAGTATTTT
CASSLTSGGGATDTQYF
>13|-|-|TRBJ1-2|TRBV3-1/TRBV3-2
TGTGCCAGCAGCCAAGGGGGCAGCTATGGCTACACCTTC
CASSQGGSYGYTF
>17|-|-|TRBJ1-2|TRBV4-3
TGCGCCAGCAGCCAAGATTGGGAGAGACCAACTAACTATGGCTACACCTTC
CASSQDWERPTNYGYTF
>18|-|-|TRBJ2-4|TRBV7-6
TGTGCCAGCAGCCCCGCAAGCGCAGGACAGACCTCCAAAAACATTCAGTACTTC
CASSPASAGQTSKNIQYF
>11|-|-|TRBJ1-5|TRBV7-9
TGTGCCAGAGCGGCCGGGCTGCCCCAGCATTTT
CARAAGLPQHF
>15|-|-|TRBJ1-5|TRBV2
TGTGCCAGCAGTGAGGCAGGGGTTAGCAATCAGCCCCAGCATTTT
CASSEAGVSNQPQHF
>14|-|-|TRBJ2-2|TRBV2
TGTGCCAGCAACGACAGAGGCAACACCGGGGAGCTGTTTTTT
CASNDRGNTGELFF
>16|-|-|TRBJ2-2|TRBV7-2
TGTGCCAGCAGCTCTCACAGGGTCGCGAACACCGGGGAGCTGTTTTTT
CASSSHRVANTGELFF
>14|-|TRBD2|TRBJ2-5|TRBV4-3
TGCGCCAGCAGCCAGCGGACTAGCTGGGAGACCCAGTACTTC
CASSQRTSWETQYF
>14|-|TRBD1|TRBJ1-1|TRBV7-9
TGTGCCAGCAGAGGACAGGGAGCGAACACTGAAGCTTTCTTT
CASRGQGANTEAFF
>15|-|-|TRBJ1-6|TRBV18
TGTGCCAGCTCACCCACCGGGTCACACAATTCACCCCTCCACTTT
CASSPTGSHNSPLHF
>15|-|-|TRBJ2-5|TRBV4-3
TGCGCCAGCAGCCAAGATATAGGGGTAGGAGAGACCCAGTACTTC
CASSQDIGVGETQYF
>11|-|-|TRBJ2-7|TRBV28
TGTGCCAGCAGAGCGGTATACGAGCAGTACTTC
CASRAVYEQYF